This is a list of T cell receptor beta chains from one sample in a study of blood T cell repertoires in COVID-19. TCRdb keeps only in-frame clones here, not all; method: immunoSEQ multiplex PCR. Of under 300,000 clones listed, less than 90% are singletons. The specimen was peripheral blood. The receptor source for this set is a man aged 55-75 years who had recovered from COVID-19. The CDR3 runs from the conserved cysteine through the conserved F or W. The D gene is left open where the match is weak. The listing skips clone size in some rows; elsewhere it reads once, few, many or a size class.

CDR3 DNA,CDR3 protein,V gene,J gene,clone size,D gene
TGTGCCAGCAGTTCTCAGGGTGCCTACGAGCAGTACTTC,CASSSQGAYEQYF,TRBV6-1,TRBJ2-7,.,.
TGTGCCAGCAGCCCCACAGGGGGCGGGTATTCACCCCTCCACTTT,CASSPTGGGYSPLHF,TRBV7-3,TRBJ1-6,.,TRBD1
TGTGCCAGCCGTAGTAGGGGGTCCTATAATTCACCCCTCCACTTT,CASRSRGSYNSPLHF,TRBV27,TRBJ1-6,.,.
TGTGCCAGCAGCTTGGCGCCGACAGGGCTCGAGCAGTACTTC,CASSLAPTGLEQYF,TRBV5-5,TRBJ2-7,few,TRBD1
TGTGCCAGCACTGAAAGACAGCGTTCTTCCCAAGAGACCCAGTACTTC,CASTERQRSSQETQYF,TRBV6-1,TRBJ2-5,few,.
TGTGCCAGCGGCCAGTGGACAGGGGATGGCTACACCTTC,CASGQWTGDGYTF,TRBV7-2,TRBJ1-2,once,TRBD1
TGTGCCAGCAGCTTCACCGGGACAGGGGGGATTCTTCGTGGCTACACCTTC,CASSFTGTGGILRGYTF,TRBV5-8,TRBJ1-2,.,TRBD1
TGTGCCAGCAGCCCCCGACTAGCGGGATACACAGATACGCAGTATTTT,CASSPRLAGYTDTQYF,TRBV14,TRBJ2-3,.,TRBD2
TGTGCCAGCAGTCCCGTCCCGGTCCGGCAGGGCGGGGATGGCACTGAAGCTTTCTTT,CASSPVPVRQGGDGTEAFF,TRBV7-3,TRBJ1-1,.,.
TGCGCCAGCAGCTTTAAGAGGACTAGCGGGGACACAGATACGCAGTATTTT,CASSFKRTSGDTDTQYF,TRBV5-1,TRBJ2-3,.,TRBD2
TGCGCCAGCAGCCTGGCGGTAGCCGTCTACAATGAGCAGTTCTTC,CASSLAVAVYNEQFF,TRBV5-1,TRBJ2-1,.,.
TGTGCCAGCAGTTACGAAGGGGGTGGGCCCAATGAGCAGTTCTTC,CASSYEGGGPNEQFF,TRBV6-5,TRBJ2-1,.,.
TGCGCCAGCAGCTTGAGAGGGGGCTCTGAAGCTTTCTTT,CASSLRGGSEAFF,TRBV5-1,TRBJ1-1,.,TRBD1
TGTGCCAGCAGCCCGTGGAGGGGAACCACTGAAGCTTTCTTT,CASSPWRGTTEAFF,TRBV7-9,TRBJ1-1,.,.
TGTGCCAGCAGCTCGAGTTCGCGGGGGGGCCGAGGCAATGAGCAGTTCTTC,CASSSSSRGGRGNEQFF,TRBV13,TRBJ2-1,few,TRBD2
TGTGCCAGTAGCCAGCGGGAGGGGACAGAGACCCAGTACTTC,CASSQREGTETQYF,TRBV19,TRBJ2-5,once,TRBD2
TGTGCCAGCAGCCAAGACACACAGATGGTGTTACCCCTCCACTTT,CASSQDTQMVLPLHF,TRBV7-6,TRBJ1-6,.,.
TGTGCCAGCAGCCAGGTCACTCGCGGAGATTATGGCTACACCTTC,CASSQVTRGDYGYTF,TRBV3-1/TRBV3-2,TRBJ1-2,.,.
TGTGCCAGCAGCTTAAATAGACAGGGGAATGAGCAGTTCTTC,CASSLNRQGNEQFF,TRBV13,TRBJ2-1,.,TRBD1
TGTGCCAGCAGCATCGGGACTAGCGGGGAGCGACCCTACAATGAGCAGTTCTTC,CASSIGTSGERPYNEQFF,TRBV7-9,TRBJ2-1,.,TRBD2
TGTGCCAGCAGCTTAGCGAAGGGGGGGGGAGGAGAGCAGTACTTC,CASSLAKGGGGEQYF,TRBV7-6,TRBJ2-7,.,.
TGCGCCAGCAGAATGGACCAAGGGAGGTCAGATACGCAGTATTTT,CASRMDQGRSDTQYF,TRBV5-1,TRBJ2-3,.,.
TGTGCCAGCAGCAGCGGGAGTGCCGATGAGCAGTTCTTC,CASSSGSADEQFF,TRBV11-2,TRBJ2-1,once,TRBD2
TGTGCCAGCAGCTTAGCACTAGCGGGGGGCCAAGAGACCCAGTACTTC,CASSLALAGGQETQYF,TRBV7-6,TRBJ2-5,.,TRBD2
TGTGCCAGCAGCTTGGACAGGGGCCCACTACTGCGCGCTTTCTTT,CASSLDRGPLLRAFF,TRBV5-6,TRBJ1-1,many,TRBD1
TGCGCCAGCAGCTTGGTCACAGGTGAAGCTTTCTTT,CASSLVTGEAFF,TRBV5-1,TRBJ1-1,.,.
TGTGCCAGCAGGGCTAGCGGGTCCACCGGGGAGCTGTTTTTT,CASRASGSTGELFF,TRBV6-5,TRBJ2-2,.,TRBD2
TGTGCCAGCAGCTTTCGGGGTGGAGGAGGACAGCCCCAGCATTTT,CASSFRGGGGQPQHF,TRBV5-8,TRBJ1-5,.,.
TGTGCCAGTAGTATAAACAGGCGCACAGATACGCAGTATTTT,CASSINRRTDTQYF,TRBV19,TRBJ2-3,once,.
TGTGCCAGTAGTTCCCGCCAGGCCACAACTAATGAAAAACTGTTTTTT,CASSSRQATTNEKLFF,TRBV19,TRBJ1-4,.,.
TGCGCCAGCAGTCCTACTAGCGGGAGGGCCAGTGAGCAGTTCTTC,CASSPTSGRASEQFF,TRBV10-2,TRBJ2-1,.,TRBD2
TGTGCCAGCAGCCCCCGAGGGGTAGCGGGGACCTACAATGAGCAGTTCTTC,CASSPRGVAGTYNEQFF,TRBV7-8,TRBJ2-1,.,TRBD2
TGTGCCAGCAGTGAGTTTAGGCGGCTATCCTACAATGAGCAGTTCTTC,CASSEFRRLSYNEQFF,TRBV2,TRBJ2-1,.,.
TGTGCCAGCAGCCGGGACAGAACTGGGGCCAACGTCCTGACTTTC,CASSRDRTGANVLTF,TRBV28,TRBJ2-6,.,TRBD1
TGCGCCAGCAGCATCGGGACAGGGCTTTGGGAGCAGTACTTC,CASSIGTGLWEQYF,TRBV5-1,TRBJ2-7,few,TRBD1
TGTGCCAGCAGAACCACCACTAGCCTTGAGCAGTACTTC,CASRTTTSLEQYF,TRBV14,TRBJ2-7,once,.
TGTGCCATCGGTGAGCGGGGGGGTATCAATGAGCAGTTCTTC,CAIGERGGINEQFF,TRBV10-3,TRBJ2-1,few,TRBD2
TGTGCCAGCTCACTGCACCCTACTAGCGGGAGCGATGAGCAGTTCTTC,CASSLHPTSGSDEQFF,TRBV18,TRBJ2-1,.,TRBD2
TGTGCCAGCAGCGCGTGGACAGGGGCCCCCTCTGGGGCCAACGTCCTGACTTTC,CASSAWTGAPSGANVLTF,TRBV9,TRBJ2-6,.,TRBD1
TGTGCCAGCAGCTTAAGGGGTGTGGGGCGCACAGATACGCAGTATTTT,CASSLRGVGRTDTQYF,TRBV7-3,TRBJ2-3,.,.
TGCGCCAGCAGCTTAAGACTTAACACCGGGGAGCTGTTTTTT,CASSLRLNTGELFF,TRBV5-1,TRBJ2-2,.,.
TGTGCCAGCAGCCCGTTTTTTGGAAACACCATATATTTT,CASSPFFGNTIYF,TRBV11-2,TRBJ1-3,.,.
TGTGCCAGCAGCATACGGACAGTCAGGCTCTCCCTAGCTTTCTTT,CASSIRTVRLSLAFF,TRBV5-6,TRBJ1-1,.,.
TGTGCCAGCTCGTCGACGGGGAGGGATGAGCAGTTCTTC,CASSSTGRDEQFF,TRBV18,TRBJ2-1,.,TRBD2
TGTGCCAGTAGTATAAGGGCGGGAGGGCCCGGCGGGGAGCTGTTTTTT,CASSIRAGGPGGELFF,TRBV19,TRBJ2-2,.,TRBD2
TGTGCCAGCAGTTTATGGAGCCAGGGGGGCCAGCCCCAGCATTTT,CASSLWSQGGQPQHF,TRBV28,TRBJ1-5,.,TRBD1